This T cell receptor (beta chain) was found in a study of a mutant IDH1 vaccine in newly diagnosed glioma. Across the study: Vaccination was launched 4-6 weeks after radiotherapy alone, or with temozolomide cycles. Receipt of radiotherapy, temozolomide, or both preceded the study, and most received both.

Profiled with immunoSEQ multiplex PCR; TCRdb holds only in-frame clones, not every one. The sample includes about 62,000 clones, approximately 90% seen only once; the top ten take 1.9%. Time point meaning: week 11, during vaccination. Mutant IDH1 20-mer peptide, at 300 ug, made up each vaccine dose, with topical imiquimod. The astrocytomas were IDH1-mutant, ATRX-negative, and WHO grade 3 or 4. Per the germline V gene, CDR1 is SGHRS and CDR2 is YFSETQ. The CDR3 consists of 13 residues. The V end lost 0 bases, the J end lost 7 bases, and 10 bases lay between the germline ends. This clone was seen once. Its antigen is not known.

This TCR was sampled from a man between 35 and 55 years old with glioma. Here the sequenced sample was PBMCs, taken from a glioma patient whose treatment included an IDH1 peptide vaccine. The rearrangement links TRBV5-1 to TRBJ1-1, with D maybe TRBD1 (5 bases). This CDR3 is CASSLALRDEAFF. The CDR3 DNA is TGCGCCAGCAGCTTGGCCCTCAGGGATGAAGCTTTCTTT.